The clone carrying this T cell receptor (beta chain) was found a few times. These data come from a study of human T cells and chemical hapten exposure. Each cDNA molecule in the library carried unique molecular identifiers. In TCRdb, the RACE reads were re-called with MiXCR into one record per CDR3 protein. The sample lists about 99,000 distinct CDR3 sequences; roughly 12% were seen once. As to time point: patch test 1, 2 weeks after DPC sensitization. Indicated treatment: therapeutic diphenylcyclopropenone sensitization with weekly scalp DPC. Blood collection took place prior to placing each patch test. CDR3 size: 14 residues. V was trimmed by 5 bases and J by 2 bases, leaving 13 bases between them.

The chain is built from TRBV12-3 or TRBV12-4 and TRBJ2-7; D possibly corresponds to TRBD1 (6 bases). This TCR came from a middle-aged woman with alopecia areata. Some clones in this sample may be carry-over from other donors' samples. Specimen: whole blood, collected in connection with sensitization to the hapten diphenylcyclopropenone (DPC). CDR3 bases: TGTGCCAGCAGTCACGCGGACAGCACCTACGAGCAGTACTTC. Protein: CASSHADSTYEQYF.